This T cell receptor beta chain is from a study of cytomegalovirus exposure and HLA in healthy donors. Study information: From HLA-typed donors, an early data release held around 85 million unique TCRs.

Concerning this clone itself: Its matching antigen is unknown. One junction end does not reproduce the germline sequence, and a read error may be involved.

Germline V lookup: CDR1 MNHEY, CDR2 SVGAGI. The CDR3 is made up of 14 amino acids. The PCR used 60 Vbeta and 13 Jbeta primers. Profiling relied on immunoSEQ multiplex PCR, and the TCRdb table lists in-frame clones only, not all of them. This table holds about 130,000 clones, approximately 80% found once. Each donor's status was that of a healthy bone marrow donor. General study findings and limits: 15,000 to 20,000 TCR beta sequences were associated with HLA alleles at 0.05 false discovery rate in a later analysis.

Sequences were obtained from PBMCs. This clonotype was obtained from a man aged 45-60 years in good health and CMV-seronegative. This chain links TRBV6-5 with TRBJ1-1; D not certain. The CDR3 sequence: CASSSAFLGTEALF. CDR3 nucleotide sequence: TGTGCCAGCAGCTCCGCCTTTCTGGGCACTGAAGCTCTCTTT.